These 2 T cell receptor beta chains originate from one sample sequenced in a study of blood T cells in healthy people across ages. The use of a sample-barcoded 5' primer and a J-beta primer mix characterized a second PCR of roughly 6 to 11 cycles. TCRdb recomputed calls from the 5' RACE reads with MiXCR, one row per CDR3 protein. The sample consists of approximately 700,000 distinct CDR3 sequences, 32% of them appearing once. The sequencing input was blood. The receptor source for this set is a woman older than 75 in good health.

This clonotype occurred many times. V gene TRBV5-6 combines with J gene TRBJ2-3, with a tentative D call TRBD1 (6 bases). This CDR3 comprises 16 residues. From germline, CDR1 is SGHDT and CDR2 YYEEEE. Trimming pared 1 base from V and 6 bases from J, leaving 18 bases between. This CDR3 is CASSLYLQGNSDTQYF. The DNA of the CDR3 is TGTGCCAGCAGCTTGTATTTGCAGGGGAATTCCGATACGCAGTATTTT.

V usage is TRBV5-1 and J usage is TRBJ1-2, with a weak D call TRBD1 (6 bases). CDR1 is SGHRS, CDR2 YFSETQ, per germline. Trimming took off 2 bases at V and 12 bases at J, with 20 bases between the two ends. The CDR3 is 14 residues long. The DNA for the CDR3 is TGCGCCAGCAGCTTTCGGAGGGGGGGGTCGGAAGACACCTTC. The encoded protein is CASSFRRGGSEDTF.